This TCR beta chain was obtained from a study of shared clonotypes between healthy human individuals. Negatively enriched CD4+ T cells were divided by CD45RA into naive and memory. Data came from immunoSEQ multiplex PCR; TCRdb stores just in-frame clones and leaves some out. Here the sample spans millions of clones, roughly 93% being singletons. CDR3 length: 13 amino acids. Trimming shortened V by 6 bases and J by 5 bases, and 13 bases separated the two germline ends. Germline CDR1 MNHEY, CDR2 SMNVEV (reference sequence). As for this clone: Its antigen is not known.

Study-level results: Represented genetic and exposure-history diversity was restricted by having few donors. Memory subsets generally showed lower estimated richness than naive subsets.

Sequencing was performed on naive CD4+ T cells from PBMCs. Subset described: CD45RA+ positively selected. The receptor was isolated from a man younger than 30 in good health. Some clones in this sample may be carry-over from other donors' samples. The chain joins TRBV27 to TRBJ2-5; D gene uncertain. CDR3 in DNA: TGTGCCAGCAGCCCGCCCACGAGGGAGACCCAGTACTTC. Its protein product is CASSPPTRETQYF.